The T cell receptor (beta chain) under discussion was sequenced for a study of post-analysis software for immune sequencing data. Study in general: The study covered relapsing-remitting, secondary progressive and progressive-relapsing courses of multiple sclerosis. Study results and limitations: Clustering by F measure revealed strong co-clustering among samples prepared together in one batch. TRBV segments more frequent in patients than in controls numbered five and included TRBV5-6, TRBV5-1 and TRBV20-1. Comparison with controls showed significantly lower normalized Chao1 diversity in multiple sclerosis patients.

The CDR3 has 12 amino acids. Germline V gene data show CDR1 as MRHNA and CDR2 as SNTAGT. V lost 2 bases to trimming and J lost 6 bases, with 7 bases between them. Regarding this clonotype: Its specificity is not known.

Included in the TCR beta cDNA libraries were unique molecular identifiers. The source material, 1 to 10 million T cells, gave rise to 450,000 to 550,000 cDNA molecules. MiXCR, run by TCRdb on the PCR reads, gives a single entry per CDR3 protein. The profile shows about 820,000 distinct CDR3 sequences, about 57% of them singletons. The receptor was isolated from a girl aged 5 to 17 with multiple sclerosis. The chain uses TRBV6-4 and TRBJ1-1; D possibly corresponds to TRBD1 (5 bases). The sample comprised blood. CDR3 in amino acids: CASSDGGAEAFF. CDR3 nucleotide sequence: TGTGCCAGCAGTGACGGGGGGGCTGAAGCTTTCTTT.